Presented here are 21 T cell receptor beta chains from one specimen sequenced in a study of response to subunit inactivated influenza vaccine. TCRdb re-called the RT-PCR reads with MiXCR, one entry per CDR3 protein. The sample holds more than 400,000 distinct CDR3 sequences, less than 7.5% seen once. Sequencing used PBMCs from blood, obtained roughly 24 months after vaccination. Source of these receptors: a man aged 50-75 years who received an inactivated influenza vaccine.

This clonotype has ten or more counts. J is TRBJ2-7 and V is TRBV20-1; D unclear. Germline CDR1 and CDR2: DFQATT and SNEGSKA (reference sequence). This CDR3 region has 12 residues. V was cut by 6 bases and J by 2 bases, with 11 bases left in between. CDR3 sequence: CSAPDGTYEQYF. In DNA form, the CDR3 reads TGCAGTGCACCGGACGGTACCTACGAGCAGTACTTC.

The V and J genes are TRBV5-1 and TRBJ2-7; D unclear. Trimming took off 0 bases at V and 4 bases at J, with 8 bases between the two ends. This CDR3 is 13 amino acids long. The germline gives CDR1 SGHRS, CDR2 YFSETQ. The CDR3 DNA reads TGCGCCAGCAGCTTGGAGGTGGAATACGAGCAGTACTTC. The encoded protein is CASSLEVEYEQYF. The variable domain in full, completed from reference TRBV5-1 and TRBJ2-7, reads KAGVTQTPRYLIKTRGQQVTLSCSPISGHRSVSWYQQTPGQGLQFLFEYFSETQRNKGNFPGRFSGRQFSNSRSEMNVSTLELGDSALYLCASSLEVEYEQYFGPGTRLTVT.

There are a few counts of this clonotype. For the CDR3, the DNA is TGTGCCAGCAGCCCCACGTCGTTAGGGACAGGGTATCGAGAGACCCAGTACTTC. This sequence encodes CASSPTSLGTGYRETQYF. The genes are TRBV11-2 and TRBJ2-5, with 9 bases identical to TRBD1. The germline CDR1 and CDR2 sequences are SGHAT and FQNNGV. The CDR3 has 18 amino acids. The junction had 17 bases not matched to a gene; V was cut back by 5 bases and J by 4 bases.

This clonotype was seen many times. The chain carries TRBV11-2 and TRBJ2-7; possibly TRBD2 for D (5 bases). The V end lost 2 bases, the J end lost 0 bases, and 11 bases lay between the germline ends. This CDR3 region has 15 residues. In germline, CDR1 is SGHAT, CDR2 FQNNGV. In DNA, the CDR3 is TGTGCCAGCAGCTTAAGAGGTGGGAGCTCCTACGAGCAGTACTTC. It is translated as CASSLRGGSSYEQYF.

The chain has TRBV7-2 and TRBJ2-3, with a weak D call TRBD2 (7 bases). CDR3 size: 17 residues. V was shortened by 5 bases and J by 1 base, with 19 bases between the two germline ends. The germline CDR1 and CDR2 sequences are SGHTA and FQGNSA. CDR3 protein: CASSPMGGGGRTDTQYF. The CDR3 DNA sequence: TGTGCCAGCAGCCCCATGGGGGGCGGGGGTCGCACAGATACGCAGTATTTT.

There are many counts of this clonotype. The chain employs TRBV4-3 and TRBJ2-1, with 7 bases aligning to TRBD1. CDR3 size: 13 residues. The V gene's germline CDR1 is LGHNA and CDR2 YSLEER. V lost 4 bases and J lost 15; bases outside the gene matches: 12. The CDR3 DNA reads as TGCGCCAGCAGCCCCGGGACAGCTTACTTTCCGTTCTTC. Protein: CASSPGTAYFPFF.

This clonotype occurred many times. The J gene is TRBJ2-1, the V gene TRBV27; D is unclear. Trimming removed 3 bases from V and 7 bases from J, with 16 bases in between. This CDR3 is 15 amino acids long. Germline CDR1 is MNHEY and CDR2 is SMNVEV (reference sequence). CDR3 region: CASSFGWVGLNEQFF. The CDR3 DNA sequence: TGTGCCAGCAGTTTCGGTTGGGTAGGGTTGAATGAGCAGTTCTTC.

In this sample, this clonotype turned up a few times. The chain links TRBV11-2 to TRBJ2-7, with a weak D call TRBD1 (5 bases). Trimming took 3 bases from V and 3 from J, leaving 21 bases between them. The germline gives CDR1 SGHAT, CDR2 FQNNGV. The CDR3 extends over 17 amino acids. This CDR3 reads CASSFSPVGAGRYEQYF. DNA for the CDR3: TGTGCCAGCAGCTTCAGTCCGGTTGGGGCAGGGCGCTACGAGCAGTACTTC. Filled out from reference TRBV11-2 and TRBJ2-7, the complete variable domain reads EAGVAQSPRYKIIEKRQSVAFWCNPISGHATLYWYQQILGQGPKLLIQFQNNGVVDDSQLPKDRFSAERLKGVDSTLKIQPAKLEDSAVYLCASSFSPVGAGRYEQYFGPGTRLTVT.

This clonotype was seen repeatedly, ten times or more. The chain carries TRBV5-1 and TRBJ2-3; no clear D. The CDR3 contains 13 residues. The V end lost 0 bases, the J end lost 6 bases, and 8 bases lay between the germline ends. The germline V gene encodes CDR1 SGHRS and CDR2 YFSETQ. The DNA for the CDR3 is TGCGCCAGCAGCTTGGAACGGCGGGATACGCAGTATTTT. Translation: CASSLERRDTQYF.

The CDR3 DNA sequence: TGTGCCAGCAGCTCTAAGATAGTCGAGGCTCGAGAGCAGTACTTC. It yields the protein CASSSKIVEAREQYF. The V call is TRBV7-2, the J call TRBJ2-7; unclear D gene. Between the trimmed V and J ends, which lost 4 bases and 7 bases, there was a span of 20 bases. The CDR3 runs 15 residues. Germline CDR1 is SGHTA and CDR2 is FQGNSA.

This clonotype was detected many times. The V and J genes are TRBV6-2 or TRBV6-3 and TRBJ2-1; D unresolved. V dropped 4 bases and J dropped 8 bases, with 12 bases sitting between them. Germline V gives CDR1 MNHEY, CDR2 SVGEGT. The CDR3 loop spans 13 amino acids. CDR3 bases: TGTGCCAGCAGTTGGGCTAGGTTGTATGAGCAGTTCTTC. Protein: CASSWARLYEQFF.

This clonotype was recorded at least ten times. This chain connects TRBV7-2 to TRBJ2-5; no reliable D call. The germline V gene encodes CDR1 SGHTA and CDR2 FQGNSA. The V gene lost 5 bases and the J gene lost 2 bases, with 9 bases spanning the gap. This CDR3 has 13 amino acids. In DNA, the CDR3 is TGTGCCAGCAGCGTAACTTGGCAAGAGACCCAGTACTTC. It translates to CASSVTWQETQYF. Supplemented by reference TRBV7-2 and TRBJ2-5, the full variable domain reads GAGVSQSPSNKVTEKGKDVELRCDPISGHTALYWYRQSLGQGLEFLIYFQGNSAPDKSGLPSDRFSAERTGGSVSTLTIQRTQQEDSAVYLCASSVTWQETQYFGPGTRLLVL.

In this sample, this clonotype turned up a few times. The J gene is TRBJ2-2, the V gene TRBV19; D unclear. CDR1 and CDR2 (germline): LNHDA, SQIVND (reference sequence). Trimming cost V 3 bases and J 4 bases, with 9 bases left between them. CDR3 length equals 14 residues. The CDR3 sequence: CASSILQSTGELFF. For the CDR3, the DNA is TGTGCCAGTAGTATTTTACAATCCACCGGGGAGCTGTTTTTT.

CDR3 DNA sequence: TGCGCCAGCAACCCCGGGACAGGGGAAGAAAAACTGTTTTTT. Protein product: CASNPGTGEEKLFF. The chain carries TRBV5-1 and TRBJ1-4; 10 nucleotides align to TRBD1. V lost 6 bases to trimming and J lost 8 bases; unmatched junction nucleotides: 7. The CDR3 is 14 residues long. The germline gives CDR1 SGHRS, CDR2 YFSETQ.

This clonotype occurred a few times. The chain's CDR3 is CASSPPGQGIYEQYF. The CDR3 nucleotides read TGTGCCAGCTCACCACCCGGACAGGGTATCTACGAGCAGTACTTC. This chain joins TRBV18 and TRBJ2-7; 8 positions match TRBD1. Germline V gene sequence: CDR1 KGHSH, CDR2 LQKENI. The CDR3 spans 15 residues. Trimming took 0 bases from V and 3 from J; bases not matched to a gene: 4.

This clonotype was detected only a few times. J is TRBJ1-4 and V is TRBV7-9; D gene unclear. V was pared by 1 base and J by 0 bases, with 6 bases between. CDR1 is SEHNR and CDR2 is FQNEAQ in the germline V gene (reference sequence). The CDR3 consists of 15 residues. CDR3 loop: CASSLEVATNEKLFF. The DNA for the CDR3 is TGTGCCAGCAGCTTAGAGGTTGCAACTAATGAAAAACTGTTTTTT.

This clonotype was recorded a few times. The chain has TRBV7-6 and TRBJ2-2; 8 nucleotides align to TRBD1. Trimming cost V 2 bases and J 5 bases; bases outside gene matches: 7. Germline values: CDR1 SGHVS, CDR2 FNYEAQ. This CDR3 is 16 amino acids long. The CDR3 region has the DNA TGTGCCAGCAGCTTACGACACGGGACAGGAACCGGGGAGCTGTTTTTT. This sequence encodes CASSLRHGTGTGELFF.

This clonotype was detected many times. V and J are TRBV10-2 and TRBJ2-7; 16 nucleotides align to TRBD2. V dropped 6 bases and J dropped 9; count of bases not matched to a gene: 5. Germline V gene sequence: CDR1 WSHSY, CDR2 SAAADI. The CDR3 is 14 amino acids. This chain's CDR3 is CASRDGTSGRVQYF. In DNA, the CDR3 is TGCGCCAGCAGGGACGGGACTAGCGGGAGGGTGCAGTACTTC.

This clonotype was picked up a small number of times. The chain uses TRBV9 and TRBJ2-4, with a weak D call TRBD2 (7 bases). The CDR3 totals 16 residues. The V and J ends lost 3 bases and 8 bases respectively, with 21 bases between them. Germline V gene sequence: CDR1 SGDLS, CDR2 YYNGEE. The CDR3 DNA is TGTGCCAGCAGCGCCCCCTATGGGGGCGGGAGTGACATTCAGTACTTC. This encodes CASSAPYGGGSDIQYF.

This clonotype occurred a few times. The chain employs TRBV7-9 and TRBJ1-6; D ambiguous. Trimming cost V 5 bases and J 9 bases, with 14 bases left between them. The germline V gene encodes CDR1 SEHNR and CDR2 FQNEAQ (reference sequence). The CDR3 spans 14 residues. The CDR3 loop is CASSPDQSGSPLHF. Written as DNA, the CDR3 is TGTGCCAGCAGCCCGGACCAGTCAGGTTCACCCCTCCACTTT.

This rearrangement joins TRBV11-2 to TRBJ1-6; the match to TRBD1 covers 8 bases. CDR1 SGHAT and CDR2 FQNNGV come from the germline V gene. This CDR3 is 15 amino acids long. The J segment lost 6 bases and the V segment lost 5 bases, leaving 6 bases of the junction unmatched. CDR3 protein: CASSPTGVGNSPLHF. The CDR3, as DNA: TGTGCCAGCAGCCCGACAGGGGTGGGTAATTCACCCCTCCACTTT.